This TCR beta chain emerged from a study of Graves' ophthalmopathy and Graves' hyperthyroidism. General study results and limits: Ophthalmopathy progression was predicted with approximately 68% sensitivity and around 72% specificity.

Points on this clonotype: Its matching antigen is unknown.

Each donor who had ophthalmopathy showed moderate-to-severe activity, a CAS of ≥3, a NOSPECS of ≥4, and a duration under 3 months. The PBMCs originated from around 11 ml of fresh peripheral blood. Amplified material comprised TCR beta CDR3 regions derived from RNA transcripts. Second-round multiplex PCR came after a first-round RT-PCR that employed HTBI primers. TCRdb re-analysed the multiplex PCR reads in MiXCR, keeping a single row per CDR3 protein. Among roughly 500,000 distinct CDR3 sequences listed, around 14% were seen once. Sample: blood. The clonotype originates from a woman in her 30s with Graves' ophthalmopathy.

The CDR3 region is CASSVRSSTGELFF. CDR3 bases: TGTGCCAGCAGCGTAAGGTCCTCCACCGGGGAGCTGTTTTTT. V is TRBV9 and J is TRBJ2-2; D unresolved. The CDR3 loop spans 14 amino acids. Germline lookup yields CDR1 SGDLS and CDR2 YYNGEE. V was trimmed by 1 base and J by 4 bases, leaving 8 bases between them.